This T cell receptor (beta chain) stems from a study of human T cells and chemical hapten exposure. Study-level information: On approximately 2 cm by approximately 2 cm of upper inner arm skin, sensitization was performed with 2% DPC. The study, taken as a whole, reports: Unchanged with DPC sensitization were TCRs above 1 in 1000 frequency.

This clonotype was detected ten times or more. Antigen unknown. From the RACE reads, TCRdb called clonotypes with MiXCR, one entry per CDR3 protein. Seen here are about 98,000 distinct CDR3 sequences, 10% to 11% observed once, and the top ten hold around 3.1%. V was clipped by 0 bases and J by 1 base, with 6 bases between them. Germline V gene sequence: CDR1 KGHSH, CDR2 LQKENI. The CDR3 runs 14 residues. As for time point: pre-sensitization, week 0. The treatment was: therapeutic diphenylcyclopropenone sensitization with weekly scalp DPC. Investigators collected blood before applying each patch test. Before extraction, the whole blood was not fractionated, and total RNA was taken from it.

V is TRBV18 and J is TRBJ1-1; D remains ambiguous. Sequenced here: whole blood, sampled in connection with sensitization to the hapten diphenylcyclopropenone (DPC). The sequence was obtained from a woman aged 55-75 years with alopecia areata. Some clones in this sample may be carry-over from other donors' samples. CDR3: CASSPPARNTEAFF. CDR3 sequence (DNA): TGTGCCAGCTCACCACCGGCCCGGAACACTGAAGCTTTCTTT.